The 9 T cell receptor beta chains below all came from one sample that was sequenced in a study of blood T cell repertoires in COVID-19. The protocol was immunoSEQ multiplex PCR, while the TCRdb copy is restricted to in-frame clones and leaves out a portion. The table shows about 57,000 clones, with about four fifths occurring only once. The sequenced sample consisted of peripheral blood. Source of these receptors: a woman older than 75 with acute or convalescent COVID-19.

The V and J genes are TRBV7-8 and TRBJ1-5; weak D call: TRBD1 (6 bases). The CDR3 sequence is 14 residues long. Germline V gene lookup returns CDR1 SGHVS and CDR2 FQNEAQ. Deletions cut 6 bases from V and 4 bases from J, with 13 bases between. The CDR3 loop is CASRPDRPNQPQHF. The CDR3 nucleotides are TGTGCCAGCAGGCCGGACAGACCTAATCAGCCCCAGCATTTT. The variable domain in full, with the rest retrieved from reference TRBV7-8 and TRBJ1-5, is GAGVSQSPRYKVAKRGQDVALRCDPISGHVSLFWYQQALGQGPEFLTYFQNEAQLDKSGLPSDRFFAERPEGSVSTLKIQRTQQEDSAVYLCASRPDRPNQPQHFGDGTRLSIL.

The chain recombines TRBV6-5 with TRBJ1-4; 9 nucleotides line up with TRBD1. Germline CDR1 is MNHEY and CDR2 is SVGAGI. With 6 bases clipped from V and 6 bases from J, the junction kept 5 bases outside the gene matches. The length of the CDR3 is 14 residues. CDR3 bases: TGTGCCAGCAGAAAGACAGGGGGAGATGAAAAACTGTTTTTT. Translating gives CASRKTGGDEKLFF.

This chain joins TRBV2 and TRBJ1-6; D uncertain. The CDR3 loop spans 11 amino acids. The germline V and J ends were trimmed by 5 bases and 7 bases, with 3 bases remaining between them. Germline V gives CDR1 SNHLY, CDR2 FYNNEI. In nucleotides, the CDR3 is TGTGCCAGCAGTTCAAATTCACCCCTCCACTTT. Translating gives CASSSNSPLHF.

The V call is TRBV2, the J call TRBJ2-5; D gene ambiguous. This CDR3 is 13 amino acids long. Germline V lookup: CDR1 SNHLY, CDR2 FYNNEI. With 9 bases removed from V and 0 bases from J, the gap between germline ends came to 11 bases. The CDR3 DNA follows: TGTGCCAGAGTGTCGGCGGACCAAGAGACCCAGTACTTC. It codes for CARVSADQETQYF.

V is TRBV4-2 and J is TRBJ2-1, with D perhaps TRBD2 (5 bases). The CDR3 runs 16 residues. Germline CDR1 is LGHNA and CDR2 is YNFKEQ. The ends were cut back, 0 bases at V and 7 bases at J, with 16 bases in the middle. The CDR3 sequence: CASSQDLSGGFNEQFF. CDR3 bases: TGTGCCAGCAGCCAAGACCTCAGCGGAGGCTTTAATGAGCAGTTCTTC.

J is TRBJ2-5 and V is TRBV10-1, with D perhaps TRBD2 (6 bases). V gave up 1 base and J gave up 4 bases, with 10 bases separating them. Germline-derived CDR1 and CDR2 are WNHNN and SYGVQD (reference sequence). The CDR3 is 14 amino acids. CDR3 amino acids: CASSEFTSRETQYF. The CDR3 DNA follows: TGCGCCAGCAGTGAGTTTACTAGCAGAGAGACCCAGTACTTC.

The chain is built from TRBV6-2 or TRBV6-3 and TRBJ2-5; D uncertain. The V gene's germline CDR1 is MNHEY and CDR2 SVGEGT. V lost 1 base and J lost 2, with 17 bases in between. CDR3 length equals 17 residues. Written as DNA, the CDR3 is TGTGCCAGCAGTTACTTGATCGGAACAGCCAAGCAAGAGACCCAGTACTTC. Protein: CASSYLIGTAKQETQYF.

The chain carries TRBV27 and TRBJ2-7; TRBD2 matches 9 bases. Germline V gives CDR1 MNHEY, CDR2 SMNVEV (reference sequence). The CDR3 runs 16 residues. Losses at the gene ends were 6 bases for V and 4 bases for J; bases not matched to a gene: 13. This CDR3 reads CASRPLAGGRRYEQYF. In DNA, the CDR3 is TGTGCCAGCAGACCTCTGGCGGGGGGGCGAAGGTACGAGCAGTACTTC.

The rearrangement links TRBV6-5 to TRBJ1-6; possible D gene TRBD1, 5 bases. The germline CDR1 and CDR2 sequences are MNHEY and SVGAGI. The CDR3 is made up of 13 amino acids. V was clipped by 6 bases and J by 8 bases, with 11 bases between them. DNA for the CDR3: TGTGCCAGCAGAGCCCCGGGGGATTCACCCCTCCACTTT. Its protein is CASRAPGDSPLHF.